The 21 T cell receptor beta chains reported below all come from one sample, sequenced in a study of blood T cells in healthy people across ages. A J-beta primer mix and a sample-barcoded 5' primer were used in a second PCR of roughly 6 to 12 cycles. TCRdb reprocessed the 5' RACE reads with MiXCR, giving one entry per CDR3 protein. This table has 650,000 to 1,000,000 distinct CDR3 sequences, 30% to 45% appearing once. Sequencing was carried out using blood. The source is a man aged 18 to 30 in good health.

V usage is TRBV20-1 and J usage is TRBJ2-5; possible D gene TRBD2, 5 bases. V lost 6 bases, J lost 11 bases, and 19 bases lay in between. The CDR3 covers 12 residues. The germline CDR1 and CDR2 sequences are DFQATT and SNEGSKA (reference sequence). The CDR3 here is CSAYLGSNEQYF. The CDR3 coding sequence is TGCAGTGCCTACCTGGGGAGCAATGAGCAGTACTTC.

This clonotype was detected a few times. The J gene is TRBJ2-4, the V gene TRBV7-2; 7 bases match TRBD1. The ends lost 4 bases at V and 2 bases at J; junction bases unmatched: 2. Germline V gene data show CDR1 as SGHTA and CDR2 as FQGNSA. CDR3 length equals 14 residues. The CDR3 protein is CASSSTGTKNIQYF. The DNA for the CDR3 is TGTGCCAGCAGCTCGACAGGGACCAAAAACATTCAGTACTTC.

The rearrangement joins TRBV20-1 to TRBJ1-1; maybe TRBD1 (5 bases). The CDR3 extends over 13 amino acids. The germline CDR1 and CDR2 sequences are DFQATT and SNEGSKA (reference sequence). Trimming left V 6 bases short and J 4 bases short, with 15 bases between. The CDR3, as DNA: TGCAGTGCCTCGGACACCCTGGGCACTGAAGCTTTCTTT. The encoded protein is CSASDTLGTEAFF.

The genes are TRBV6-2 or TRBV6-3 and TRBJ2-1; TRBD2 agrees at 7 bases. V lost 0 bases and J lost 2; bases outside the gene matches: 7. This CDR3 spans 17 amino acids. Germline V gene lookup returns CDR1 MNHEY and CDR2 SVGEGT. In DNA, the CDR3 is TGTGCCAGCAGTTACTCGCCGCGGGGGACTACCTACAATGAGCAGTTCTTC. Translated: CASSYSPRGTTYNEQFF.

J is TRBJ2-5 and V is TRBV7-9; D uncertain. With the DNA end fitting TRBJ2-7 better, the J assignment may be wrong. Germline V gene data show CDR1 as SEHNR and CDR2 as FQNEAQ (reference sequence). The CDR3 consists of 14 residues. CDR3 coding DNA: TGTGCCAGCAGCCCAGTTTTAGGTACCTACGAGCAGTACTTC. It specifies CASSPVLGTYEQYF.

This rearrangement joins TRBV12-3 or TRBV12-4 to TRBJ1-4; 11 nucleotides agree with TRBD1. The CDR3 has 17 amino acids. V was pared by 6 bases and J by 5 bases, with 11 bases of the junction left unmatched. The CDR3 DNA follows: TGTGCCAGCAGGGGAGAAGGACAGGGGGCCTTAAATGAAAAACTGTTTTTT. Its protein product is CASRGEGQGALNEKLFF.

The V and J genes are TRBV5-5 and TRBJ2-7; D may be TRBD2 (5 bases). CDR1 and CDR2 (germline): SGHKS, YYEKEE (reference sequence). The CDR3 totals 14 residues. The V and J ends lost 0 bases and 3 bases respectively, with 10 bases between them. CDR3 DNA sequence: TGTGCCAGCAGCTTGGGACGGGGTTACTACGAGCAGTACTTC. Encoded protein: CASSLGRGYYEQYF.

About this clonotype itself: A read error may produce the germline difference seen at one junction end. The V call is TRBV10-3, the J call TRBJ2-3; 7 bases match TRBD2. CDR1 and CDR2 from the germline V gene are ENHRY and SYGVKD. The CDR3 runs to 15 residues. The CDR3 region is CAIGESDRGADTQYF. Written as DNA, the CDR3 is TGTGCCATCGGTGAGTCGGATCGGGGGGCAGATACGCAGTATTTT.

This clonotype was seen ten or more times. The CDR3 loop reads CASSYEGPHTDTQYF. CDR3 nucleotides: TGTGCCAGCAGCTACGAGGGACCGCACACAGATACGCAGTATTTT. V is TRBV7-3 and J is TRBJ2-3; either TRBD1 or TRBD2 may supply D (5 bases each). The CDR3 consists of 15 residues. Germline-derived CDR1 and CDR2 are SGHTA and FQGTGA. Deletions cut 4 bases from V and 2 bases from J, with 13 bases between.

The gene calls are TRBV12-3 or TRBV12-4 and TRBJ1-1; D is possibly TRBD1 (5 bases). Trimming removed 8 bases from V and 7 bases from J, with 11 bases in between. CDR3 size: 11 residues. CDR3 region: CASLSRGEAFF. For the CDR3, the DNA is TGTGCCAGCCTCTCGAGGGGTGAAGCTTTCTTT.

This clonotype was seen only a few times. V gene TRBV5-1 combines with J gene TRBJ2-3; 10 positions agree with TRBD1. The trim removed 0 bases at V and 4 bases at J, leaving 2 bases unmatched. This CDR3 comprises 15 residues. Germline CDR1 is SGHRS and CDR2 is YFSETQ. CDR3: CASSLGDRGADTQYF. CDR3 DNA: TGCGCCAGCAGCTTGGGGGACAGGGGAGCAGATACGCAGTATTTT.

This chain links TRBV10-3 with TRBJ2-2; the D is unclear. The CDR3 is made up of 13 amino acids. Germline CDR1 is ENHRY and CDR2 is SYGVKD. Trimming pared 7 bases from V and 1 base from J, leaving 7 bases between. The CDR3: CAITPGNTGELFF. CDR3 nucleotide sequence: TGTGCCATCACCCCAGGGAACACCGGGGAGCTGTTTTTT.

This chain connects TRBV7-9 to TRBJ2-7, with 7 nucleotides matching TRBD1. V lost 3 bases to trimming and J lost 2 bases; unmatched junction nucleotides: 13. The CDR3 loop spans 17 amino acids. Per the germline V gene, CDR1 is SEHNR and CDR2 is FQNEAQ (reference sequence). CDR3 bases: TGTGCCAGCAGCTTTCCAACCCGGGACAGAGAAACCTACGAGCAGTACTTC. Its translation is CASSFPTRDRETYEQYF.

The chain links TRBV20-1 to TRBJ1-1; 7 bases map to TRBD1. The CDR3 contains 14 residues. Trimming at V came to 5 bases and at J to 1 base, leaving 7 bases not matched to a gene. CDR1 is DFQATT and CDR2 is SNEGSKA in the germline V gene (reference sequence). The CDR3, as DNA: TGCAGTGCTCCTAAGACAGGGAGGAACACTGAAGCTTTCTTT. Translated: CSAPKTGRNTEAFF.

This clonotype has only one observation. This chain links TRBV4-2 with TRBJ2-1; D unresolved. Between the trimmed V and J ends, which lost 0 bases and 6 bases, there was a span of 18 bases. The CDR3 extends over 17 amino acids. CDR1 LGHNA and CDR2 YNFKEQ come from the germline V gene. CDR3 nucleotide sequence: TGTGCCAGCAGCCAAGAATTCAAAGAGTCAGGCTGCAATGAGCAGTTCTTC. Protein product: CASSQEFKESGCNEQFF.

Of note for this clonotype: The junction departs from the called germline gene at one end, perhaps through a read error. This rearrangement joins TRBV11-2 to TRBJ2-1, with D unresolved. This CDR3 contains 14 residues. In germline, CDR1 is SGHAT, CDR2 FQNNGV. CDR3: CANSVDSGVNEQFF. CDR3 sequence (DNA): TGTGCCAACAGCGTAGATTCTGGGGTTAATGAGCAGTTCTTC.

As regards this clonotype: A read error is possible here, since a much larger clone lies one base away. The chain links TRBV20-1 to TRBJ2-4, with 8 nucleotides matching TRBD1. This CDR3 has 15 residues. From germline, CDR1 is DFQATT and CDR2 SNEGSKA (reference sequence). The V segment lost 4 bases and the J segment 8 bases; nucleotides outside the gene matches: 13. CDR3 region: CSAIATGGSLDIQYF. The CDR3 nucleotides are TGCAGTGCTATAGCCACAGGGGGTTCCCTTGACATTCAGTACTTC.

The V and J genes are TRBV7-9 and TRBJ2-3; D may be TRBD1 (6 bases). Trimming pared 5 bases from V and 2 bases from J, leaving 17 bases between. This CDR3 contains 16 residues. Germline V gene data show CDR1 as SEHNR and CDR2 as FQNEAQ (reference sequence). Here the CDR3 reads CASSGTDRTHTDTQYF. CDR3 DNA: TGTGCCAGCAGCGGAACCGACAGGACGCACACAGATACGCAGTATTTT.

The table lists this clonotype with many counts. V is TRBV20-1 and J is TRBJ2-1, with 13 nucleotides matching TRBD2. The V segment lost 1 base and the J segment 3 bases; nucleotides outside the gene matches: 9. Germline V gives CDR1 DFQATT, CDR2 SNEGSKA (reference sequence). The CDR3 extends over 18 amino acids. The CDR3 DNA sequence: TGCAGTGCTAGAGCCTACCGCACTAGCGGGGGGGACTACAATGAGCAGTTCTTC. Translated: CSARAYRTSGGDYNEQFF.

The chain carries TRBV7-2 and TRBJ2-7; 9 nucleotides align to TRBD1. CDR1 SGHTA and CDR2 FQGNSA come from the germline V gene. This CDR3 spans 17 amino acids. The J segment lost 1 base and the V segment lost 4 bases, leaving 11 bases of the junction unmatched. Written as DNA, the CDR3 is TGTGCCAGCAGCTCATCACGTGAGGGACAGGGTTCCTACGAGCAGTACTTC. Protein product: CASSSSREGQGSYEQYF.

This clonotype was seen just once. Relative to the germline gene, one junction end is altered; a read error may explain this. V usage is TRBV30 and J usage is TRBJ1-2; no reliable D call. CDR1 and CDR2 (germline): GTSNPN, SVGIG (reference sequence). CDR3 length: 11 amino acids. The CDR3 region is CARSVVYGYTF. Written as DNA, the CDR3 is TGTGCCCGGAGTGTAGTCTATGGCTACACCTTC.